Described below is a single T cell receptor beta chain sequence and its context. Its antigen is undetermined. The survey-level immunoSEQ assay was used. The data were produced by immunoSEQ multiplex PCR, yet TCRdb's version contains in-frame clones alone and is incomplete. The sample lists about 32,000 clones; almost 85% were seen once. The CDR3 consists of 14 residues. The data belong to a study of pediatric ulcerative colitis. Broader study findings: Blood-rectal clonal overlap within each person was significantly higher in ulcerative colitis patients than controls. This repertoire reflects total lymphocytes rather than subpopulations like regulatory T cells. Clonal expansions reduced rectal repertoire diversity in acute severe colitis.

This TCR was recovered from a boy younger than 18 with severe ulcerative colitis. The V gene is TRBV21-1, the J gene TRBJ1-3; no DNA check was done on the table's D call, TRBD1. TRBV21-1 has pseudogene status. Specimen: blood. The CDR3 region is CASSKDPAGNTIYF. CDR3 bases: TGTGCCAGCAGCAAAGATCCAGCTGGAAACACCATATATTTT.